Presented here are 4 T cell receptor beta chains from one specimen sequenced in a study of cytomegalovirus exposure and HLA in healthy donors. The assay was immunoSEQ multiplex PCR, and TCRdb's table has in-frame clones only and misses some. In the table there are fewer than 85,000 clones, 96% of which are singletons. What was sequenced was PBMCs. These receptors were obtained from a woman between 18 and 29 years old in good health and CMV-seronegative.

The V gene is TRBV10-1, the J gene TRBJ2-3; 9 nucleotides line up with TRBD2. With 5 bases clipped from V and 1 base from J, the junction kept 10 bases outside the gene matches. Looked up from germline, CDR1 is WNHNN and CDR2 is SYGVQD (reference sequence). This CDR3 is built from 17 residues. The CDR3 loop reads CASSSKGGRAGTDTQYF. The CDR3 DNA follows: TGCGCCAGCAGTTCGAAGGGCGGGAGGGCCGGCACAGATACGCAGTATTTT.

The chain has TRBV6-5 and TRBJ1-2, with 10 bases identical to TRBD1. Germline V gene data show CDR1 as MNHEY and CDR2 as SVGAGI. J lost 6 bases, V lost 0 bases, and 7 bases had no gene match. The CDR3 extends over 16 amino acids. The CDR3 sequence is CASSYSTGQGRDGYTF. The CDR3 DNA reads TGTGCCAGCAGTTACTCGACGGGACAGGGGCGGGATGGCTACACCTTC.

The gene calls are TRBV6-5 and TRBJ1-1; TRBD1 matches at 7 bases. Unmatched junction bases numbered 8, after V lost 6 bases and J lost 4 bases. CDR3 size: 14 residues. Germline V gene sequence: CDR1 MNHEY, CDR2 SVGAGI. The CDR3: CASSKTRGSTEAFF. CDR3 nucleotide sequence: TGTGCCAGCAGCAAAACCAGGGGGAGCACTGAAGCTTTCTTT.

In DNA form, the CDR3 reads TGTGCCAGCAGCTTCCGCGAGAGACGGACTTCCTACGAGCAGTACTTC. This sequence encodes CASSFRERRTSYEQYF. The chain links TRBV11-2 to TRBJ2-7; perhaps TRBD2 as D (5 bases). The length of the CDR3 is 16 residues. Looked up from germline, CDR1 is SGHAT and CDR2 is FQNNGV. The germline V and J ends were trimmed by 3 bases and 1 base, with 16 bases remaining between them.